The rows below give T cell receptor beta chains drawn from one sample of a study of human T cells and chemical hapten exposure. MiXCR was run by TCRdb on the RACE reads, yielding one entry per CDR3 protein. Of 300,000 to 450,000 distinct CDR3 sequences in the sample, about 5.1% are singletons; the top ten hold around 2.6%. The sample in question was whole blood, obtained in connection with sensitization to the hapten diphenylcyclopropenone (DPC). Every receptor here comes from a woman in her fifties or sixties with alopecia areata. Some clones in this sample may be carry-over from other donors' samples. Each CDR3 is given with its conserved first and last residue. D genes are given only for firm matches. Size values are once, few and many counts, or a class for expanded clones, and some rows have none.

clone_size: .
j_call: TRBJ2-5
d_call: TRBD2
v_call: TRBV24-1
cdr3_aa: CATSDVPVAGEDQETQYF
cdr3_nt: TGTGCCACCAGTGATGTGCCCGTAGCGGGAGAGGACCAAGAGACCCAGTACTTC

clone_size: few
j_call: TRBJ2-7
d_call: .
v_call: TRBV20-1
cdr3_aa: CSAREITGSYEQYF
cdr3_nt: TGCAGTGCTAGAGAAATAACAGGCTCCTACGAGCAGTACTTC

clone_size: few
j_call: TRBJ1-1
d_call: .
v_call: TRBV5-1
cdr3_aa: CASRDSLRNTEAFF
cdr3_nt: TGCGCCAGCAGGGACAGCCTTAGGAACACTGAAGCTTTCTTT

clone_size: many
j_call: TRBJ1-1
d_call: .
v_call: TRBV4-1
cdr3_aa: CASSKPGRGREAFF
cdr3_nt: TGCGCCAGCAGTAAACCGGGACGAGGCCGAGAAGCTTTCTTT

clone_size: few
j_call: TRBJ1-2
d_call: TRBD1
v_call: TRBV27
cdr3_aa: CASSSLLQGAFGYTF
cdr3_nt: TGTGCCAGCAGTTCCCTCCTACAGGGGGCCTTTGGCTACACCTTC

clone_size: many
j_call: TRBJ2-2
d_call: TRBD1
v_call: TRBV29-1
cdr3_aa: CSAQGADWTGELFF
cdr3_nt: TGCAGCGCCCAGGGGGCGGATTGGACCGGGGAGCTGTTTTTT

clone_size: few
j_call: TRBJ1-2
d_call: TRBD1
v_call: TRBV6-1
cdr3_aa: CASSEARTGGYGYTF
cdr3_nt: TGTGCCAGCAGTGAAGCGAGGACAGGGGGCTATGGCTACACCTTC

clone_size: .
j_call: TRBJ2-3
d_call: .
v_call: TRBV18
cdr3_aa: CASSGPRDTQYF
cdr3_nt: TGTGCCAGTTCAGGACCGAGAGATACGCAGTATTTT

clone_size: many
j_call: TRBJ2-4
d_call: .
v_call: TRBV12-3/TRBV12-4
cdr3_aa: CASSFSGVDIQYF
cdr3_nt: TGTGCCAGCAGTTTTTCAGGGGTGGACATTCAGTACTTC

clone_size: .
j_call: TRBJ1-4
d_call: TRBD1
v_call: TRBV7-9
cdr3_aa: CASIHRGTNEKLFF
cdr3_nt: TGTGCCAGCATCCACAGGGGTACTAATGAAAAACTGTTTTTT

clone_size: few
j_call: TRBJ2-3
d_call: .
v_call: TRBV12-3/TRBV12-4
cdr3_aa: CASMITGDTQYF
cdr3_nt: TGTGCCAGCATGATTACGGGAGATACGCAGTATTTT

clone_size: many
j_call: TRBJ2-1
d_call: TRBD2
v_call: TRBV11-2
cdr3_aa: CASSMGLAGGNEQFF
cdr3_nt: TGTGCCAGCAGCATGGGACTAGCCGGAGGCAATGAGCAGTTCTTC

clone_size: few
j_call: TRBJ2-3
d_call: TRBD1
v_call: TRBV5-5
cdr3_aa: CASSLQGLVVGDTQYF
cdr3_nt: TGTGCCAGCAGCTTACAGGGGCTGGTTGTCGGAGATACGCAGTATTTT

clone_size: .
j_call: TRBJ2-5
d_call: .
v_call: TRBV20-1
cdr3_aa: CSAMTDTQETQYF
cdr3_nt: TGCAGTGCAATGACAGATACCCAAGAGACCCAGTACTTC

clone_size: .
j_call: TRBJ1-1
d_call: .
v_call: TRBV29-1
cdr3_aa: CSVYSRGPEAFF
cdr3_nt: TGCAGCGTTTACTCCCGGGGGCCTGAAGCTTTCTTT

clone_size: .
j_call: TRBJ1-1
d_call: .
v_call: TRBV12-3/TRBV12-4
cdr3_aa: CASSPNRLNTEAFF
cdr3_nt: TGTGCCAGCAGTCCCAACCGGTTGAACACTGAAGCTTTCTTT

clone_size: few
j_call: TRBJ2-5
d_call: .
v_call: TRBV27
cdr3_aa: CASSLSPGAQETQYF
cdr3_nt: TGTGCCAGCAGTTTATCGCCAGGTGCGCAAGAGACCCAGTACTTC

clone_size: few
j_call: TRBJ1-6
d_call: .
v_call: TRBV27
cdr3_aa: CASSLDGFYNSPLHF
cdr3_nt: TGTGCCAGCAGTCTTGATGGCTTCTATAATTCACCCCTCCACTTT

clone_size: many
j_call: TRBJ1-5
d_call: .
v_call: TRBV6-1
cdr3_aa: CASEAGLGQPQHF
cdr3_nt: TGTGCCAGCGAGGCGGGGCTGGGTCAGCCCCAGCATTTT

clone_size: few
j_call: TRBJ2-7
d_call: .
v_call: TRBV4-3
cdr3_aa: CASSQSSGDYEQYF
cdr3_nt: TGCGCCAGCAGCCAATCGTCCGGAGATTACGAGCAGTACTTC

clone_size: many
j_call: TRBJ2-3
d_call: TRBD2
v_call: TRBV14
cdr3_aa: CASSHWREATDTQYF
cdr3_nt: TGTGCCAGCAGCCACTGGCGGGAGGCCACAGATACGCAGTATTTT

clone_size: many
j_call: TRBJ2-3
d_call: .
v_call: TRBV7-2
cdr3_aa: CASSLLNTDTQYF
cdr3_nt: TGTGCCAGCAGCTTACTCAACACAGATACGCAGTATTTT

clone_size: many
j_call: TRBJ1-2
d_call: .
v_call: TRBV12-3/TRBV12-4
cdr3_aa: CASSLRGYTF
cdr3_nt: TGTGCCAGCAGTTTAAGGGGCTACACCTTC

clone_size: .
j_call: TRBJ1-1
d_call: .
v_call: TRBV5-1
cdr3_aa: CASSDDRAARAEAFF
cdr3_nt: TGCGCCAGCAGCGACGACAGAGCGGCCCGCGCTGAAGCTTTCTTT

clone_size: many
j_call: TRBJ1-5
d_call: .
v_call: TRBV6-1
cdr3_aa: CASSEGIRGGNQPQHF
cdr3_nt: TGTGCCAGCAGTGAGGGAATCAGGGGTGGCAATCAGCCCCAGCATTTT

clone_size: many
j_call: TRBJ2-7
d_call: .
v_call: TRBV4-3
cdr3_aa: CASSQGDTGQYEQYF
cdr3_nt: TGCGCCAGCAGCCAAGGGGACACCGGCCAATACGAGCAGTACTTC

clone_size: many
j_call: TRBJ2-1
d_call: TRBD2
v_call: TRBV5-1
cdr3_aa: CASSSGGVRNEQFF
cdr3_nt: TGCGCCAGCAGCTCCGGGGGGGTGAGGAATGAGCAGTTCTTC

clone_size: few
j_call: TRBJ1-6
d_call: TRBD1
v_call: TRBV7-9
cdr3_aa: CAGMTGYNSPLHF
cdr3_nt: TGTGCCGGGATGACAGGGTACAATTCACCCCTCCACTTT

clone_size: many
j_call: TRBJ2-1
d_call: .
v_call: TRBV12-3/TRBV12-4
cdr3_aa: CASSFRDWSSYNEQFF
cdr3_nt: TGTGCCAGCAGTTTTCGGGACTGGAGCTCCTACAATGAGCAGTTCTTC

clone_size: many
j_call: TRBJ2-3
d_call: .
v_call: TRBV12-3/TRBV12-4
cdr3_aa: CASSLDISTDTQYF
cdr3_nt: TGTGCCAGCAGTTTGGACATTAGCACAGATACGCAGTATTTT

clone_size: many
j_call: TRBJ1-2
d_call: .
v_call: TRBV7-2
cdr3_aa: CATEQALWGYTF
cdr3_nt: TGTGCCACCGAACAGGCCCTATGGGGCTACACCTTC

clone_size: few
j_call: TRBJ2-5
d_call: TRBD1
v_call: TRBV7-8
cdr3_aa: CASSKGQTQETQYF
cdr3_nt: TGTGCCAGCAGCAAGGGACAGACTCAAGAGACCCAGTACTTC

clone_size: few
j_call: TRBJ1-5
d_call: .
v_call: TRBV20-1
cdr3_aa: CSAREAGNNQPQHF
cdr3_nt: TGCAGTGCTAGAGAGGCAGGGAACAATCAGCCCCAGCATTTT

clone_size: few
j_call: TRBJ2-3
d_call: .
v_call: TRBV10-3
cdr3_aa: CAIRSGFTDTQYF
cdr3_nt: TGTGCCATCAGGAGCGGGTTCACAGATACGCAGTATTTT

clone_size: .
j_call: TRBJ1-2
d_call: .
v_call: TRBV6-1
cdr3_aa: CASSEAFDLYTF
cdr3_nt: TGTGCCAGCAGTGAAGCCTTCGACCTCTACACCTTC